The 21 T cell receptor beta chains given below trace back to one sample, sequenced in a study of shared clonotypes between healthy human individuals. Here immunoSEQ multiplex PCR was the method, and the copy in TCRdb shows in-frame clones only, minus some. The table shows approximately 2.5 million clones, with under 95% occurring only once. The sample was naive CD4+ T cells from PBMCs. This sample's subset: CD45RA+ positively selected. These receptors originate from a man aged 18 to 30 in good health. Some clones in this sample may be carry-over from other donors' samples.

The chain combines TRBV29-1 with TRBJ1-4; 11 bases are shared with TRBD1. V shed 6 bases, J shed 5 bases, and the junction held 8 bases outside the gene matches. The germline gives CDR1 SQVTM, CDR2 ANQGSEA. CDR3 length: 15 residues. CDR3 in amino acids: CSVGLWDRGNEKLFF. CDR3 bases: TGCAGCGTAGGTTTGTGGGACAGGGGGAATGAAAAACTGTTTTTT.

The rearrangement uses TRBV27 and TRBJ1-4; D is unclear. Between the trimmed V and J ends, which lost 6 bases and 5 bases, there was a span of 13 bases. This CDR3 is 14 amino acids long. Germline V CDR1 and CDR2: MNHEY, SMNVEV (reference sequence). The CDR3 DNA is TGTGCCAGCAGGATGAGAAGCAGGAATGAAAAACTGTTTTTT. Its protein product is CASRMRSRNEKLFF.

This clone was detected once. This rearrangement joins TRBV7-9 to TRBJ1-4; D gene unclear. Germline CDR1 reads SEHNR; CDR2 reads FQNEAQ (reference sequence). The CDR3 runs 16 residues. V lost 0 bases and J lost 1, with 9 bases in between. This CDR3 is CASSLALGLTNEKLFF. In DNA form, the CDR3 reads TGTGCCAGCAGCTTAGCGCTTGGGTTAACTAATGAAAAACTGTTTTTT. Full variable domain (remainder filled in from reference TRBV7-9 and TRBJ1-4): DTGVSQNPRHKITKRGQNVTFRCDPISEHNRLYWYRQTLGQGPEFLTYFQNEAQLEKSRLLSDRFSAERPKGSFSTLEIQRTEQGDSAMYLCASSLALGLTNEKLFFGSGTQLSVL.

V gene TRBV10-1 combines with J gene TRBJ2-7; 12 bases agree with TRBD2. CDR3 length: 16 amino acids. V shed 5 bases, J shed 5 bases, and the junction held 10 bases outside the gene matches. Germline lookup yields CDR1 WNHNN and CDR2 SYGVQD (reference sequence). This CDR3 is CASSSRTSGTLHEQYF. CDR3 DNA sequence: TGCGCCAGCAGTTCCAGGACTAGCGGGACATTACACGAGCAGTACTTC.

The chain employs TRBV6-1 and TRBJ1-4, with TRBD1 matching 11 bases. This CDR3 comprises 18 residues. The J segment lost 1 base and the V segment lost 0 bases, leaving 4 bases of the junction unmatched. In germline, CDR1 is MNHNS, CDR2 SASEGT. CDR3 sequence reads: CASSEAPDRGLTNEKLFF. CDR3 nucleotide sequence: TGTGCCAGCAGTGAAGCTCCGGACAGGGGGCTAACTAATGAAAAACTGTTTTTT.

This chain uses TRBV28 with TRBJ2-1; TRBD2 matches at 11 bases. This CDR3 comprises 14 residues. In germline, CDR1 is MDHEN, CDR2 SYDVKM. Trimming removed 6 bases from V and 7 bases from J; junction bases left unmatched: 5. The chain's CDR3 is CASSLSGRANEQFF. The CDR3 region has the DNA TGTGCCAGCAGCCTTAGCGGGAGGGCGAATGAGCAGTTCTTC. The full variable domain, in which reference TRBV28 and TRBJ2-1 provide the parts outside the CDR3, is DVKVTQSSRYLVKRTGEKVFLECVQDMDHENMFWYRQDPGLGLRLIYFSYDVKMKEKGDIPEGYSVSREKKERFSLILESASTNQTSMYLCASSLSGRANEQFFGPGTRLTVL.

The CDR3 here is CASSRGQDPNYGYTF. The CDR3 DNA reads as TGTGCCAGCTCACGAGGGCAGGATCCTAACTATGGCTACACCTTC. The chain recombines TRBV18 with TRBJ1-2, with no clear D. Deletions cut 4 bases from V and 0 bases from J, with 12 bases between. The CDR3 loop spans 15 amino acids. CDR1 and CDR2 (germline): KGHSH, LQKENI.

This chain joins TRBV2 and TRBJ2-3, with D perhaps TRBD2 (5 bases). CDR1 is SNHLY and CDR2 is FYNNEI in the germline V gene. This CDR3 is 12 amino acids long. V shed 4 bases and J shed 6 bases, with 8 bases lying between them. This chain's CDR3 is CASSVREDTQYF. CDR3 DNA sequence: TGTGCCAGCAGTGTAAGGGAGGATACGCAGTATTTT.

The J gene is TRBJ2-1, the V gene TRBV6-5; D possibly uses TRBD1 or TRBD2 (5 bases each). The V gene's germline CDR1 is MNHEY and CDR2 SVGAGI. Trimming shortened V by 8 bases and J by 3 bases, and 14 bases separated the two germline ends. This CDR3 has 14 amino acids. CDR3 DNA sequence: TGTGCCAGCGAATCTGGTGGGGGCTACAATGAGCAGTTCTTC. It is translated as CASESGGGYNEQFF.

The chain combines TRBV19 with TRBJ2-2; TRBD1 agrees at 12 bases. V gave up 5 bases and J gave up 7 bases; unmatched junction bases: 20. CDR3 length: 20 amino acids. Per the germline V gene, CDR1 is LNHDA and CDR2 is SQIVND (reference sequence). CDR3 nucleotide sequence: TGTGCCAGTAGTCCATTTCGGGACAGGGGGCGCGGATCCTCGCGCGGGGAGCTGTTTTTT. This translates into CASSPFRDRGRGSSRGELFF.

V gene TRBV30 combines with J gene TRBJ2-2, with 7 bases fitting TRBD1. V gave up 0 bases and J gave up 4 bases; unmatched junction bases: 5. The CDR3 runs 15 residues. Per germline, CDR1 GTSNPN and CDR2 SVGIG (reference sequence). CDR3 region: CAWSVPGTATGELFF. The CDR3 nucleotides read TGTGCCTGGAGTGTTCCCGGGACAGCCACCGGGGAGCTGTTTTTT.

CDR3 sequence reads: CASSLWGPSSYNEQFF. CDR3 DNA: TGTGCCAGCAGTTTATGGGGACCTAGCTCCTACAATGAGCAGTTCTTC. This chain uses TRBV27 with TRBJ2-1; TRBD1 or TRBD2 may be the D gene (5 bases each). Trimming took 1 base from V and 0 from J, leaving 10 bases between them. CDR3 size: 16 residues. Germline CDR1 reads MNHEY; CDR2 reads SMNVEV (reference sequence).

The count of this clone is one. V is TRBV4-2 and J is TRBJ2-7, with 12 nucleotides matching TRBD2. This CDR3 is built from 18 residues. V gave up 4 bases and J gave up 0 bases; unmatched junction bases: 10. Per germline, CDR1 LGHNA and CDR2 YNFKEQ. The CDR3 DNA reads as TGTGCCAGCAGCCTCAGGACTAGCGGGACTTCAATCTCCTACGAGCAGTACTTC. It specifies CASSLRTSGTSISYEQYF.

V usage is TRBV5-4 and J usage is TRBJ2-2; D is possibly TRBD2 (5 bases). The V gene lost 7 bases and the J gene lost 5 bases, with 9 bases spanning the gap. Germline CDR1 SGHNT, CDR2 YYREEE (reference sequence). The CDR3 spans 12 residues. The CDR3 spells CASQRLTGELFF. The CDR3 DNA sequence: TGTGCCAGCCAGCGACTAACCGGGGAGCTGTTTTTT. The complete variable domain, with remaining parts taken from reference TRBV5-4 and TRBJ2-2, reads ETGVTQSPTHLIKTRGQQVTLRCSSQSGHNTVSWYQQALGQGPQFIFQYYREEENGRGNFPPRFSGLQFPNYSSELNVNALELDDSALYLCASQRLTGELFFGEGSRLTVL.

This clone was found once. The chain has TRBV19 and TRBJ1-2, with D uncertain. Trimming stripped 3 bases from V and 2 bases from J, with 10 bases between. Germline V gene lookup returns CDR1 LNHDA and CDR2 SQIVND (reference sequence). There are 14 residues in the CDR3. The chain's CDR3 is CASSITGPNYGYTF. DNA of the CDR3: TGTGCCAGTAGTATCACCGGGCCCAACTATGGCTACACCTTC.

Worth noting for this clone: The sample carries other DNA sequences with the same CDR3. The chain is built from TRBV5-1 and TRBJ2-1, with D tentatively TRBD2 (6 bases). Germline CDR1 is SGHRS and CDR2 is YFSETQ. Trimming shortened V by 0 bases and J by 3 bases, and 10 bases separated the two germline ends. This CDR3 contains 15 residues. CDR3 in amino acids: CASSLGGVSYNEQFF. The CDR3 nucleotides read TGCGCCAGCAGCTTGGGCGGGGTGAGCTACAATGAGCAGTTCTTC.

This sequence joins TRBV11-2 and TRBJ2-7; D is unresolved. V lost 5 bases to trimming and J lost 0 bases, with 14 bases between them. Germline V gene lookup returns CDR1 SGHAT and CDR2 FQNNGV. CDR3 length: 15 residues. CDR3 amino acids: CASSPRTVSSYEQYF. The CDR3 DNA follows: TGTGCCAGCAGCCCGAGGACGGTCAGCTCCTACGAGCAGTACTTC.

Here the CDR3 DNA reads TGCGCCAGCAGCCCAGGACAGGGAAACACAGATACGCAGTATTTT. The encoded protein is CASSPGQGNTDTQYF. V is TRBV4-1 and J is TRBJ2-3; 8 bases line up with TRBD1. The length of the CDR3 is 15 residues. CDR1 MGHRA and CDR2 YSYEKL come from the germline V gene. J gave up 2 bases and V 4 bases, and 5 bases lay outside the gene matches.

J is TRBJ2-7 and V is TRBV5-1; TRBD2 might be the D (5 bases). V was cut by 7 bases and J by 3 bases, with 14 bases left in between. Germline CDR1 and CDR2: SGHRS and YFSETQ. The CDR3 is made up of 13 amino acids. DNA of the CDR3: TGCGCCAGCCGAGAGGGTTCCCTCTACGAGCAGTACTTC. Amino acids: CASREGSLYEQYF.

The rearrangement joins TRBV10-3 to TRBJ2-2; the D call may be TRBD1 or TRBD2 (5 bases each). CDR1 ENHRY and CDR2 SYGVKD come from the germline V gene. Trimming cost V 3 bases and J 6 bases, with 11 bases left between them. The length of the CDR3 is 14 residues. The DNA for the CDR3 is TGTGCCATCAGTGAAGCCAGGGACGCCGGGGAGCTGTTTTTT. Encoded protein: CAISEARDAGELFF.

With regard to this clone: The identical CDR3 is also encoded by other nucleotide sequences in the sample. This rearrangement joins TRBV11-2 to TRBJ1-1, with D unclear. The length of the CDR3 is 13 residues. Germline V gene sequence: CDR1 SGHAT, CDR2 FQNNGV. Trimming cost V 3 bases and J 4 bases, with 9 bases left between them. In DNA, the CDR3 is TGTGCCAGCAGCTTGTCCCCGGGCACTGAAGCTTTCTTT. Translated: CASSLSPGTEAFF.